Sequencing of this TCR beta chain was carried out in a study of blood T cell repertoires in COVID-19 (TCRdb year 2020). Study-wide context: The collaborator samples originated in the United States, Italy and Spain and spanned the acute and convalescent phases of COVID-19. The prospective study material was composed of cDNA or gDNA derived from T cells, B-cell-depleted T cells, or PBMCs. The dataset comprised deeply sampled blood TCRbeta repertoires from subjects exposed to, actively infected with, or recovered from COVID-19. The repertoires were released in a freely available public database meant as a resource for research on the immune response to SARS-CoV-2. Samples were obtained from the ongoing ImmuneRACE study (first 160 participants) and from over a thousand subjects provided by 6 global collaborators. A de-identified subject ID, COVID-19 status, age in years and sex were almost always included in the sample metadata. HLA class I and class II types, where available, came from metadata supplied by the sample provider rather than from assay-based typing. General conclusions and limits of the study: The amount of clinical and demographic metadata varied by source and participant and was provided uncurated.

This clone was seen a single time. The antigen it recognizes is unknown. No per-base quality is available; no much larger clone lies one base away. TCRbeta CDR3 regions were amplified from genomic DNA using the immunoSEQ Assay, a bias-controlled multiplex PCR. As for the original processing: The number of nucleated cells in each sample was estimated by amplification of reference gene primers within the assay. To quantify the absolute abundance of each unique TCRbeta CDR3 rearrangement, sequence reads were collapsed and filtered. Productive Simpson clonality was computed per sample as the square root of Simpson's diversity index over productive rearrangements. The table was pulled from immuneACCESS by TCRdb, which kept in-frame rearrangements only. Such tables lose some clones; where checked, under half of the loss comes from unresolved V genes, and the rest has no known cause. The V and J calls and clone size were taken over from that table, and D and trimming were inferred from the DNA. This sample comprises approximately 94,000 clones, about 91% of them detected only once. The top ten constitute 7.5% to 10% of the sample.

The collaborating institutions used their own protocols to collect whole blood in K2EDTA tubes. Collaborator samples were shipped for TCRbeta analysis as frozen whole blood, isolated PBMCs, or DNA extracted from either sample type. The clonotype was recovered from a woman in her sixties or seventies with acute or convalescent COVID-19. Sequencing was done on a sample of peripheral blood.

The CDR3 region has the sequence CASSLGHVSYEQYF. The DNA sequence follows: TGCGCCAGCAGCTTGGGACACGTCTCCTACGAGCAGTACTTC. The V gene is TRBV5-1 and the J gene is TRBJ2-7; there is no confident call for the D gene. CDR1 and CDR2, per the germline V gene, are SGHRS and YFSETQ. Deletion took 0 bases off V and 0 bases off J, with a span of 7 bases between the germline ends. The CDR3 starts with the cysteine, ends with the phenylalanine, and has 14 residues. The CDR3 DNA has 42 bases and is translated from base 1. Joined to the reference TRBV5-1 and TRBJ2-7 proteins, this CDR3 gives the full variable domain: KAGVTQTPRYLIKTRGQQVTLSCSPISGHRSVSWYQQTPGQGLQFLFEYFSETQRNKGNFPGRFSGRQFSNSRSEMNVSTLELGDSALYLCASSLGHVSYEQYFGPGTRLTVT.